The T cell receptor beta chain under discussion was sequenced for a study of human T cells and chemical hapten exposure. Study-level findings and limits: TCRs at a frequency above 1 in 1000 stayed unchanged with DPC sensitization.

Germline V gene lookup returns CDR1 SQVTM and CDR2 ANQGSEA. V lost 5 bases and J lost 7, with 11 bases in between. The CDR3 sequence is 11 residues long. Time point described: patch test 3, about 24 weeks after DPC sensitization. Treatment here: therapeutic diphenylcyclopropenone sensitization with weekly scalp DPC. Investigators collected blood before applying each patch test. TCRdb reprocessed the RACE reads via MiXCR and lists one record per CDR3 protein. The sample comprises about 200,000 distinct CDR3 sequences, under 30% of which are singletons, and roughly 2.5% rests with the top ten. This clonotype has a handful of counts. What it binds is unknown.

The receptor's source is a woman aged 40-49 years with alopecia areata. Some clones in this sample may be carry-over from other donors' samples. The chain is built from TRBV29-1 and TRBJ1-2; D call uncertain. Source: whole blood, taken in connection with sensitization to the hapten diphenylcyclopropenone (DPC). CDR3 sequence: CSVWGERGYTF. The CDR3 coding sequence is TGCAGCGTTTGGGGTGAGCGTGGCTACACCTTC.